This T cell receptor beta chain stems from a study of OX40 agonist ivuxolimab in advanced cancers. Study information: The mean age was roughly 60 years, ranging from 23 to 79, with 65% to 90% of participants male.

V dropped 2 bases and J dropped 4; count of bases not matched to a gene: 3. Germline-derived CDR1 and CDR2 are SGHRS and YFSETQ. There are 15 residues in the CDR3. Sequenced by immunoSEQ multiplex PCR; TCRdb stores in-frame clones only, minus some. This sample has about 79,000 clones, with 92% found just once. This clone was detected a few times. The chain has TRBV5-1 and TRBJ2-2, with 9 bases fitting TRBD1. Source: CD4+ or CD8+ T cells sorted from blood, taken in a trial of the OX40 agonist ivuxolimab. The source is an adult with an advanced solid tumor such as melanoma, head and neck, liver or kidney cancer. CDR3: CASSFRTGATGELFF. The CDR3 nucleotides read TGCGCCAGCAGCTTCCGGACAGGGGCCACCGGGGAGCTGTTTTTT.